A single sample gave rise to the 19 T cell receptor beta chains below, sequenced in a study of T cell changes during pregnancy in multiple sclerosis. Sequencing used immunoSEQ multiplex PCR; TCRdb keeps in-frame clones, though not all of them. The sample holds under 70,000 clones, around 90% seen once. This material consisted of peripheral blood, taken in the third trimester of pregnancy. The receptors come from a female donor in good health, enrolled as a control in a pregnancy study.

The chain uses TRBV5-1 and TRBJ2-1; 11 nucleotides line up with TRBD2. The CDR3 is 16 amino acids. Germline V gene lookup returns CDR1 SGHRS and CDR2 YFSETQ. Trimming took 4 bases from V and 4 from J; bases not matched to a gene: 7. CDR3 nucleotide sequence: TGCGCCAGCAGCACACCCGGGACTAGCGGATACAATGAGCAGTTCTTC. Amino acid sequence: CASSTPGTSGYNEQFF.

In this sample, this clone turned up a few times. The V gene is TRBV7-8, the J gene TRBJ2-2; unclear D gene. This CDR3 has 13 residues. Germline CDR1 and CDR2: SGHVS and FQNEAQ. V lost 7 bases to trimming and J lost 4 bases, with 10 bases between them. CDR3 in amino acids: CASTLSTTGELFF. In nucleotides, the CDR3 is TGTGCCAGCACCCTCTCTACCACCGGGGAGCTGTTTTTT.

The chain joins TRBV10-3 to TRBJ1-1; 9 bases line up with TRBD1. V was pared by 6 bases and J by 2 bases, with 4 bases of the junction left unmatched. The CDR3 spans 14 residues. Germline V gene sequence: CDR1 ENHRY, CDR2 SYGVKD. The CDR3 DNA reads TGTGCCATCAGACAGGGGGCGGGAAACACTGAAGCTTTCTTT. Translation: CAIRQGAGNTEAFF.

CDR3 sequence: CASSFLGRATNEKLFF. In nucleotides, the CDR3 is TGTGCCAGCAGCTTTTTGGGCAGAGCAACTAATGAAAAACTGTTTTTT. The V call is TRBV11-2, the J call TRBJ1-4; D not certain. The germline V gene encodes CDR1 SGHAT and CDR2 FQNNGV. The CDR3 is 16 amino acids. The ends were cut back, 3 bases at V and 0 bases at J, with 11 bases in the middle.

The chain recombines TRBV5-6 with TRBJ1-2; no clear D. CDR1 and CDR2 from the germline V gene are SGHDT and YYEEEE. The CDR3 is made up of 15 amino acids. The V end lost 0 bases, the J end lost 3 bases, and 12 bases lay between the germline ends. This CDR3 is CASSLVRVRDYGYTF. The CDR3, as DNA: TGTGCCAGCAGCTTGGTCCGGGTTCGGGACTATGGCTACACCTTC.

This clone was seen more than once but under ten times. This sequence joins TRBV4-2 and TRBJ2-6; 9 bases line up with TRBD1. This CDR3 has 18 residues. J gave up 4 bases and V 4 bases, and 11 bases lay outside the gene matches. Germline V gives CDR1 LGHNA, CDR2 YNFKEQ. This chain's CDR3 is CASSRSTGGAPGANVLTF. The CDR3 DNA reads TGTGCCAGCAGCCGATCAACAGGGGGCGCACCCGGGGCCAACGTCCTGACTTTC.

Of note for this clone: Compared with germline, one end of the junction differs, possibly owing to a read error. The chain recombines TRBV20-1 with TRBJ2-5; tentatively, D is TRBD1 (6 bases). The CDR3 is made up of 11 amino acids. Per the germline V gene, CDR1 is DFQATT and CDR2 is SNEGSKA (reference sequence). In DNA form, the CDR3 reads TGTACACAGGGTGAAGTAGGGACCCAGTACTTC. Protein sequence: CTQGEVGTQYF.

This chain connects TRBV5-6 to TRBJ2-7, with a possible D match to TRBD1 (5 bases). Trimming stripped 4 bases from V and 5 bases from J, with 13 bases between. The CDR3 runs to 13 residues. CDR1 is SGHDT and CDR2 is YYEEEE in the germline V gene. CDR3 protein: CASSATGTNEQYF. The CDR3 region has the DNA TGTGCCAGCAGCGCCACAGGCACCAACGAGCAGTACTTC.

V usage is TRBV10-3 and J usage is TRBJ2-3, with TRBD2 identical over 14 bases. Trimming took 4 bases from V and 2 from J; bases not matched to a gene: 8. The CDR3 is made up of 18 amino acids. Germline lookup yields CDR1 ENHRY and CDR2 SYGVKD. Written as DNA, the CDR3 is TGTGCCATCAGTGCCTCCGGGACTAGCGGGAGTCTCACAGATACGCAGTATTTT. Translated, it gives CAISASGTSGSLTDTQYF.

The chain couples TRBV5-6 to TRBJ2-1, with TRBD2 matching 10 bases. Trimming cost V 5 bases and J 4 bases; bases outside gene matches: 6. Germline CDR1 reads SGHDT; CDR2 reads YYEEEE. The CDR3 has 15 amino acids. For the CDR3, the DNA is TGTGCCAGCAGAAAGCGGGGGGGCGGGTACAATGAGCAGTTCTTC. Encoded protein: CASRKRGGGYNEQFF.

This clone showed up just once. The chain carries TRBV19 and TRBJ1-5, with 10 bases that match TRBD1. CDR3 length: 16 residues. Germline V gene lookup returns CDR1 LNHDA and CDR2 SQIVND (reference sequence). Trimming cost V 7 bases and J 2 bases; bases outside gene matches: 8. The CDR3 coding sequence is TGTGCCAGTAACCCGGACAGGGGGGGTGGCAATCAGCCCCAGCATTTT. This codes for CASNPDRGGGNQPQHF.

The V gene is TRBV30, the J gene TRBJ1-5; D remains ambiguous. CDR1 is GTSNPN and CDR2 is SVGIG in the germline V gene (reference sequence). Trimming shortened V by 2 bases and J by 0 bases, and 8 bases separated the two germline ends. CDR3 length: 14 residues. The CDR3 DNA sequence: TGTGCCTGGAGTCACACCGATAGCAATCAGCCCCAGCATTTT. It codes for CAWSHTDSNQPQHF.

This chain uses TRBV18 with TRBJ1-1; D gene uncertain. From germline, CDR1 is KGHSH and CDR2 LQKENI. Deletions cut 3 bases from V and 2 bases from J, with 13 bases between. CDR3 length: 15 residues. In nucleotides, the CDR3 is TGTGCCAGCTCACCCAGCACAGTCCAAAACACTGAAGCTTTCTTT. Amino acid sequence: CASSPSTVQNTEAFF. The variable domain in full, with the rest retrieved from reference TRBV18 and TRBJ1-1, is NAGVMQNPRHLVRRRGQEARLRCSPMKGHSHVYWYRQLPEEGLKFMVYLQKENIIDESGMPKERFSAEFPKEGPSILRIQQVVRGDSAAYFCASSPSTVQNTEAFFGQGTRLTVV.

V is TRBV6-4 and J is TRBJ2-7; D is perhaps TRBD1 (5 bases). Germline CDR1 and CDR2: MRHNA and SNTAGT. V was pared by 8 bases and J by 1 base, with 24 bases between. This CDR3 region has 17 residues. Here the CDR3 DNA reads TGTGCCAGCTGTTATTCCGAAAGGACAACCTTATCCTACGAGCAGTACTTC. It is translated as CASCYSERTTLSYEQYF.

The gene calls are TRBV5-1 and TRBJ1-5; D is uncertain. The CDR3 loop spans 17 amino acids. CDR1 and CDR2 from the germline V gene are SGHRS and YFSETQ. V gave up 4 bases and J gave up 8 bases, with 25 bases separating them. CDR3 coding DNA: TGCGCCAGCAGCCCCGGGGTGAGGGCCCCGATGGAGGAGCCCCAGCATTTT. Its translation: CASSPGVRAPMEEPQHF.

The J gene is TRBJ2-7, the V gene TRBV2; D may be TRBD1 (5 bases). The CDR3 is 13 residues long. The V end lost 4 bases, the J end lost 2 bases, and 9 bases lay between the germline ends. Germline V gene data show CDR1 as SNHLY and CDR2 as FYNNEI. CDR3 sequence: CASSAGHPYEQYF. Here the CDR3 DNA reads TGTGCCAGCAGTGCCGGACACCCCTACGAGCAGTACTTC.

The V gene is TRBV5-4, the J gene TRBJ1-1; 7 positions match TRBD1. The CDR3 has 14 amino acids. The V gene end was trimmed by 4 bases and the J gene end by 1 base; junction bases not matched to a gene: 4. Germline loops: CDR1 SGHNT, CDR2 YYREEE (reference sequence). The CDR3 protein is CASSVDRRNTEAFF. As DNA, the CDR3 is TGTGCCAGCAGCGTGGACAGGAGGAACACTGAAGCTTTCTTT. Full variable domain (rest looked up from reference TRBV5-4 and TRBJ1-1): ETGVTQSPTHLIKTRGQQVTLRCSSQSGHNTVSWYQQALGQGPQFIFQYYREEENGRGNFPPRFSGLQFPNYSSELNVNALELDDSALYLCASSVDRRNTEAFFGQGTRLTVV.

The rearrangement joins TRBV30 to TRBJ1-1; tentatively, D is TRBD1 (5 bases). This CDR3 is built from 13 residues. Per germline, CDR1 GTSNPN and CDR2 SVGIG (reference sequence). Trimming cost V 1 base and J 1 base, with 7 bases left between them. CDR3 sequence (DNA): TGTGCCTGGAGTGGACAGTCGAACACTGAAGCTTTCTTT. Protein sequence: CAWSGQSNTEAFF.

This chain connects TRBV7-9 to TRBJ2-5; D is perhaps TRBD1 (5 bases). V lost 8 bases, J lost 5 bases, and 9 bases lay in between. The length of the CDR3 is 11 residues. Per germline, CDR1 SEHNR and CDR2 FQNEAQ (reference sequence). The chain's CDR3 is CASAQGETQYF. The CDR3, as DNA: TGTGCCAGCGCCCAGGGTGAGACCCAGTACTTC.